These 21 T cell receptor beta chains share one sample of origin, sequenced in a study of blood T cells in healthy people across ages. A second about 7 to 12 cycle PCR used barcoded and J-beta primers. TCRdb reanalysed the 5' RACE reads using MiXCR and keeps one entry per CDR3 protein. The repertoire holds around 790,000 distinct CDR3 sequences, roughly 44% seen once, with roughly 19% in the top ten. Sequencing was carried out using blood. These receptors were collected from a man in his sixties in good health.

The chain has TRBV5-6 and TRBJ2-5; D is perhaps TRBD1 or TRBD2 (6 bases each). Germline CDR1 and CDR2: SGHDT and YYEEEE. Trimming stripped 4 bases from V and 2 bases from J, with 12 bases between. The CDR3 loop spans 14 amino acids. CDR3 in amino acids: CASSPAGQQETQYF. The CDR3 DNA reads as TGTGCCAGCAGCCCGGCGGGACAACAAGAGACCCAGTACTTC.

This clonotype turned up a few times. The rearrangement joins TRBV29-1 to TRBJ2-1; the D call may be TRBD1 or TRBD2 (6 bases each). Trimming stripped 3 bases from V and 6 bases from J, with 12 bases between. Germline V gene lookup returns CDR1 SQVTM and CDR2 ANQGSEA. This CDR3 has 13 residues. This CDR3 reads CSVDRGALNEQFF. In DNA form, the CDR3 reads TGCAGCGTTGATAGGGGGGCTCTCAATGAGCAGTTCTTC.

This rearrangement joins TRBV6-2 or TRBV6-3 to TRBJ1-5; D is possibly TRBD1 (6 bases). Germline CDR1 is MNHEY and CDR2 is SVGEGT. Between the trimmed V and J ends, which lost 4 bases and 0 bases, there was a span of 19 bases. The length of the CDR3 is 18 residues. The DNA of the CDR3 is TGTGCCAGCAGTTCCAAACACAAGACAGGCGATAGCAATCAGCCCCAGCATTTT. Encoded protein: CASSSKHKTGDSNQPQHF.

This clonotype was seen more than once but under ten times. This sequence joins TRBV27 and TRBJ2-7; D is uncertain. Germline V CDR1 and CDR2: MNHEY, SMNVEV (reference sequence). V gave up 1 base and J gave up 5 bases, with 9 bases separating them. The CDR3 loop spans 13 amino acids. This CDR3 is CASSLLGRNEQYF. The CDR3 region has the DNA TGTGCCAGCAGTTTATTGGGCAGGAACGAGCAGTACTTC.

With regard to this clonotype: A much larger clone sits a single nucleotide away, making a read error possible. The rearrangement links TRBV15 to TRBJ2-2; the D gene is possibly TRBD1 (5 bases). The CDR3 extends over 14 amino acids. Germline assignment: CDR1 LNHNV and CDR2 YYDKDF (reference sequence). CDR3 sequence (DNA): TGTGCCGCCAGCAGAGATCAGGGTACCGGGGAGCTGTTTTTT. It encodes CAASRDQGTGELFF.

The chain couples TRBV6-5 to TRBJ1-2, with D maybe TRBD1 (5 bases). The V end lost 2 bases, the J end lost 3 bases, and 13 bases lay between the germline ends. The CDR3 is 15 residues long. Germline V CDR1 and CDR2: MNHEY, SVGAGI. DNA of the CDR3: TGTGCCAGCAGTTACGGGCAGGGCTTGGACTATGGCTACACCTTC. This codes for CASSYGQGLDYGYTF.

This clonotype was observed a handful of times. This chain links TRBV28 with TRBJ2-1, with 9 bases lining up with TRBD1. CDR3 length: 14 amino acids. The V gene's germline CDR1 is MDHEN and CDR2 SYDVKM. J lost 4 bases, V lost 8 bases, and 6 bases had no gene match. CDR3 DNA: TGTGCCAGCGGACAGGGGACTCAGTACAATGAGCAGTTCTTC. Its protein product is CASGQGTQYNEQFF.

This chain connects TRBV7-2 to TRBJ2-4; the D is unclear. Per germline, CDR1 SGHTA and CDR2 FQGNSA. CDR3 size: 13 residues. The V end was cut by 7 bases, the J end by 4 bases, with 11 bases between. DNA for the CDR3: TGTGCCAGCACCATGAATCTAAAAAACATTCAGTACTTC. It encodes CASTMNLKNIQYF.

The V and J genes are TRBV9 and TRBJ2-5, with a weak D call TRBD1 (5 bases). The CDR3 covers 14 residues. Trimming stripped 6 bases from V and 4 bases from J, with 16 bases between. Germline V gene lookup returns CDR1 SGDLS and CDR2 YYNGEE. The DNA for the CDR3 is TGTGCCAGCACTGAAAAGGGGATTGGAGAGACCCAGTACTTC. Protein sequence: CASTEKGIGETQYF.

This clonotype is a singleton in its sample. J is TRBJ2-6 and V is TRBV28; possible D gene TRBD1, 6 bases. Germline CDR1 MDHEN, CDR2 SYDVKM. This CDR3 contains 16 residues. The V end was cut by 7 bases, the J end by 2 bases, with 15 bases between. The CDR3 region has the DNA TGTGCCAGCACGGGACATACAATCCCTGGGGCCAACGTCCTGACTTTC. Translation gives CASTGHTIPGANVLTF.

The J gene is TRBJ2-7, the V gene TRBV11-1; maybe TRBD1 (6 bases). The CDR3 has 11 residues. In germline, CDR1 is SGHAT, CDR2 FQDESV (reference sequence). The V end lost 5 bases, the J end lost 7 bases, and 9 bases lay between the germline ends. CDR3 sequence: CASSPGQEQYF. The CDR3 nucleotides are TGTGCCAGCAGCCCCGGACAGGAGCAGTACTTC.

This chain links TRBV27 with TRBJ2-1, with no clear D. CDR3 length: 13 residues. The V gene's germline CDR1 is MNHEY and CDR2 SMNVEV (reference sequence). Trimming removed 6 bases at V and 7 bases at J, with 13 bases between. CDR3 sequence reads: CASRPPPGNEQFF. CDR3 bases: TGTGCCAGCAGACCTCCACCAGGTAATGAGCAGTTCTTC.

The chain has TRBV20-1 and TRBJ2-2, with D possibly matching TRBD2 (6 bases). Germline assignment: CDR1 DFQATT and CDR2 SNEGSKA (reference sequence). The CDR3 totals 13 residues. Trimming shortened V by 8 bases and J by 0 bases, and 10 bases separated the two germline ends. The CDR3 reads CSWGVANTGELFF. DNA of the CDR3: TGCAGTTGGGGGGTGGCGAACACCGGGGAGCTGTTTTTT.

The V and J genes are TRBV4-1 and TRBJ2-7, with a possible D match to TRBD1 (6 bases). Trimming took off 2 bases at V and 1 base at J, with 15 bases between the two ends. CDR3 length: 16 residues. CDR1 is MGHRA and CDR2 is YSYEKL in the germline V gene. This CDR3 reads CASSQLQGIGSYEQYF. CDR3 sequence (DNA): TGCGCCAGCAGCCAATTACAGGGAATCGGATCCTACGAGCAGTACTTC.

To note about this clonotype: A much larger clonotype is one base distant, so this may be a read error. Here the CDR3 reads CSAPKGSGGCPTNTQYF. Here the CDR3 DNA reads TGCAGTGCTCCGAAGGGTAGCGGGGGGTGTCCCACGAATACGCAGTATTTT. The V and J genes are TRBV20-1 and TRBJ2-3; 10 bases match TRBD2. The CDR3 runs to 17 residues. Germline CDR1 DFQATT, CDR2 SNEGSKA (reference sequence). V was clipped by 5 bases and J by 7 bases; unmatched bases: 18.

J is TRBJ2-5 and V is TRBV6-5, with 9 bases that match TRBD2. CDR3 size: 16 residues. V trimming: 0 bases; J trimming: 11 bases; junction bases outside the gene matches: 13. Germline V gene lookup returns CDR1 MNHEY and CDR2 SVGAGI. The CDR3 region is CASSYSIAGAQNEQYF. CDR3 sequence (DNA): TGTGCCAGCAGTTACTCGATAGCGGGGGCGCAAAATGAGCAGTACTTC.

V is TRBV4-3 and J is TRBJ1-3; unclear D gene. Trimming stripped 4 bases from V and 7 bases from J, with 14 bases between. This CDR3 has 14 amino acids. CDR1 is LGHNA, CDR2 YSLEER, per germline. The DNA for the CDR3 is TGCGCCAGCAGCCCTAGTGTGTCCGGCAACACCATATATTTT. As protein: CASSPSVSGNTIYF.

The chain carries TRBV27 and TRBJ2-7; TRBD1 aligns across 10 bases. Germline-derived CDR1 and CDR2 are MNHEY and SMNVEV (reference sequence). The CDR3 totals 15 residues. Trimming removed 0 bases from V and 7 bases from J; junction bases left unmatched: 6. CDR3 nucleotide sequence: TGTGCCAGCAGTTTATCAAGACAGGGGGCGAGGGAGCAGTACTTC. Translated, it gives CASSLSRQGAREQYF.

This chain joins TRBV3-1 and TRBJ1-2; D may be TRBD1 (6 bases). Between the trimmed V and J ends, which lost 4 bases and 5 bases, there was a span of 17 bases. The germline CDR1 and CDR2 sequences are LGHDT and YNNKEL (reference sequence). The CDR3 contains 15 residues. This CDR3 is CASSPTRGAVYGYTF. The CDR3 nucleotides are TGTGCCAGCAGCCCAACTCGGGGGGCGGTATATGGCTACACCTTC.

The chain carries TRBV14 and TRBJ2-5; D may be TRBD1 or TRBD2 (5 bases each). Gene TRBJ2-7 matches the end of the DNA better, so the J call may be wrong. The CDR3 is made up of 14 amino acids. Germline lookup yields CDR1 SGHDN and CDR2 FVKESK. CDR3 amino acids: CASSPQSGTDEQYF. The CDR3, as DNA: TGTGCCAGCAGCCCCCAGTCCGGGACGGACGAGCAGTACTTC.

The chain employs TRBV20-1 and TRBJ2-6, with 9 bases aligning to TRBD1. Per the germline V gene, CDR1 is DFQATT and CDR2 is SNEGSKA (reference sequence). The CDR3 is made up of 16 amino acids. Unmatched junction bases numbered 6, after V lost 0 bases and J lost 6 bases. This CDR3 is CSAREDRGAEANVLTF. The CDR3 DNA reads TGCAGTGCTAGAGAGGACAGGGGAGCTGAGGCCAACGTCCTGACTTTC.